Shown below are 5 T cell receptor beta chains from a single sample sequenced in a study of T cell responses to AZD1222 COVID-19 vaccine. The assay was immunoSEQ multiplex PCR, and TCRdb's table has in-frame clones only and misses some. This table holds some 96,000 clones, about nine tenths found once. Sequenced here: peripheral blood, sampled on day 0 of AZD1222 vaccination. The origin of the receptors is an adult in good health.

The chain combines TRBV5-1 with TRBJ2-7, with 9 nucleotides matching TRBD2. The germline V gene encodes CDR1 SGHRS and CDR2 YFSETQ. The ends lost 3 bases at V and 6 bases at J; junction bases unmatched: 10. CDR3 size: 15 residues. The CDR3 spells CASSSLAGTLGEQYF. CDR3 DNA sequence: TGCGCCAGCAGCTCCCTAGCGGGGACTTTAGGCGAGCAGTACTTC. Full variable domain (rest looked up from reference TRBV5-1 and TRBJ2-7): KAGVTQTPRYLIKTRGQQVTLSCSPISGHRSVSWYQQTPGQGLQFLFEYFSETQRNKGNFPGRFSGRQFSNSRSEMNVSTLELGDSALYLCASSSLAGTLGEQYFGPGTRLTVT.

The chain links TRBV4-3 to TRBJ1-2, with unresolved D. This CDR3 contains 14 residues. V was shortened by 1 base and J by 0 bases, with 6 bases between the two germline ends. Germline values: CDR1 LGHNA, CDR2 YSLEER. The CDR3 bases are TGCGCCAGCAGCCAAGGGTTCCCTAACTATGGCTACACCTTC. This sequence encodes CASSQGFPNYGYTF.

As to this clone: Compared with germline, one end of the junction differs, possibly owing to a read error. The rearrangement links TRBV7-7 to TRBJ2-7; perhaps TRBD2 as D (5 bases). The CDR3 consists of 15 residues. The germline V gene has CDR1 SSHAT and CDR2 FNYEAQ (reference sequence). CDR3: CASSLNRGLGYEQYF. CDR3 coding DNA: TGTGCTAGCAGCTTGAATCGGGGTTTGGGCTACGAGCAGTACTTC.

This clone was detected a few times. J is TRBJ1-6 and V is TRBV27, with D unresolved. The length of the CDR3 is 13 residues. The germline CDR1 and CDR2 sequences are MNHEY and SMNVEV (reference sequence). The ends were cut back, 7 bases at V and 1 base at J, with 5 bases in the middle. The CDR3 here is CASKTSYNSPLHF. The CDR3 nucleotides read TGTGCCAGCAAAACATCCTATAATTCACCCCTCCACTTT.

This chain joins TRBV6-2 or TRBV6-3 and TRBJ2-5, with D unclear. Trimming took off 4 bases at V and 5 bases at J, with 14 bases between the two ends. Germline values: CDR1 MNHEY, CDR2 SVGEGT. The CDR3 sequence is 14 residues long. For the CDR3, the DNA is TGTGCCAGCAGTTCATCTAGTACTTATGAGACCCAGTACTTC. Protein sequence: CASSSSSTYETQYF.